This TCR beta chain comes out of a study of T cell changes during pregnancy in multiple sclerosis. Germline trimming cut 4 bases from V and 7 bases from J; bases unmatched to any gene: 10. Germline V CDR1 and CDR2: SGHRS, YFSETQ. The CDR3 has 15 amino acids. This table comes from immunoSEQ multiplex PCR, and its TCRdb copy is limited to in-frame clones, with some not included. This sample has some 28,000 clones, with about 92% found just once. The TCR sequence derives from a female donor with multiple sclerosis, enrolled in a pregnancy study. This chain uses TRBV5-1 with TRBJ1-4; TRBD1 matches at 7 bases. Sample: CD4+ T cells from peripheral blood mononuclear cells, taken in the first trimester of pregnancy. The CDR3 is CASSQQTGASEKLFF. The DNA for the CDR3 is TGCGCCAGCAGCCAACAAACAGGGGCAAGTGAAAAACTGTTTTTT.